Detailed here is one TCR beta chain. The antigen remains undetermined. PCR used 60 Vbeta primers and 13 Jbeta primers. Profiling relied on immunoSEQ multiplex PCR, and the TCRdb table lists in-frame clones only, not all of them. The sample has about 150,000 clones, 82% seen once; the top ten hold under 7.5%. The sample comes from a study of cytomegalovirus exposure and HLA in healthy donors. Study-level findings and limits: Researchers counted 164 TCR beta chains as cytomegalovirus-associated. In vitro testing confirmed a few CMV-associated chains as specific for CMV antigens. Sequencing depth roughly uniform across donors was assumed in presence/absence analyses.

The CDR3 length is 12 residues. Germline values: CDR1 SQVTM, CDR2 ANQGSEA. V lost 6 bases to trimming and J lost 4 bases; unmatched junction nucleotides: 3. The chain employs TRBV29-1 and TRBJ2-1, with 7 nucleotides matching TRBD2. The sequence derives from a woman between 45 and 60 years old in good health and CMV-seropositive. The sequenced sample consisted of PBMCs. CDR3 in DNA: TGCAGCGTCGGGGACTATTACAATGAGCAGTTCTTC. The encoded protein is CSVGDYYNEQFF.